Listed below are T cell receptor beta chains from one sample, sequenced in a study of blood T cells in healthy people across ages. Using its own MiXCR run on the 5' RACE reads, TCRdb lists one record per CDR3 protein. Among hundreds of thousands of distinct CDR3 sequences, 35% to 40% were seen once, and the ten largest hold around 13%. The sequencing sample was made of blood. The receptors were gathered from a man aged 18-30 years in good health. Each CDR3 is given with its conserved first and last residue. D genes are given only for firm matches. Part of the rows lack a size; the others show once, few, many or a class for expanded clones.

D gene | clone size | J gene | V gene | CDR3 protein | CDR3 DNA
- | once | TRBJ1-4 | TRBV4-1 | CASSQVLEGKLFF | TGCGCCAGCAGCCAAGTCTTAGAGGGGAAACTGTTTTTT
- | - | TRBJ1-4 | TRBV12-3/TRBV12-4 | CASSSAPNEKLFF | TGTGCCAGCAGTTCCGCTCCGAATGAAAAACTGTTTTTT
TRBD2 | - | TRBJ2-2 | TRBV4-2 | CASSPGLSNGELFF | TGTGCCAGCAGCCCGGGACTATCGAACGGGGAGCTGTTTTTT
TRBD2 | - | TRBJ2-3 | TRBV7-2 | CASSPRVLAGGGYTQYF | TGTGCCAGCAGCCCGCGAGTTTTGGCGGGGGGAGGGTATACGCAGTATTTT
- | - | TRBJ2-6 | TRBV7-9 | CASSLQGAGANVLTF | TGTGCCAGCAGCCTACAGGGAGCTGGGGCCAACGTCCTGACTTTC
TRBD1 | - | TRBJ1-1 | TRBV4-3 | CASSQEGGQNTEAFF | TGCGCCAGCAGCCAAGAAGGGGGCCAGAACACTGAAGCTTTCTTT
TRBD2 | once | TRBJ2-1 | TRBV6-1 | CASRPPGLLGNEQFF | TGTGCCAGCCGGCCTCCGGGACTACTAGGGAATGAGCAGTTCTTC
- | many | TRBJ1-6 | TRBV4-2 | CASSQGQGGNSPLHF | TGTGCCAGCAGCCAAGGCCAAGGGGGTAATTCACCCCTCCACTTT
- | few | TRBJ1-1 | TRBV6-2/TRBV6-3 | CASSLGFAEAFF | TGTGCCAGCAGTTTGGGGTTTGCTGAAGCTTTCTTT
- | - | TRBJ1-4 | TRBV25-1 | CASSESVGEKLFF | TGTGCCAGCAGTGAATCAGTGGGTGAAAAACTGTTTTTT
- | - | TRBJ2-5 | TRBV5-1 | CASMQNQGGQETQYF | TGCGCCAGCATGCAGAATCAGGGTGGCCAAGAGACCCAGTACTTC
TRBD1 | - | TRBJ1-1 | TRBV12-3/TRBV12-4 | CASSWGRDREGTEAFF | TGTGCCAGCAGTTGGGGCCGGGACAGGGAGGGGACTGAAGCTTTCTTT
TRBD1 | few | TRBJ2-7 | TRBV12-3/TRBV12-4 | CASRGTDQSSYEQYF | TGTGCCAGCAGAGGGACAGATCAAAGCTCCTACGAGCAGTACTTC
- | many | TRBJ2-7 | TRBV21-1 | CASSKVGQGFNLRGQYF | TGTGCCAGCAGCAAAGTCGGACAGGGGTTTAATCTACGTGGGCAGTACTTC
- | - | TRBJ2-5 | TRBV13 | CASSSTQLPQETQYF | TGTGCCAGCAGCTCTACCCAATTGCCTCAAGAGACCCAGTACTTC
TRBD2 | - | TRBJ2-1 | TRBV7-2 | CASSPIAGVSNEQFF | TGTGCCAGCTCCCCTATAGCGGGAGTGTCCAATGAGCAGTTCTTC
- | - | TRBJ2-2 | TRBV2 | CASSWTETNTGELFF | TGTGCCAGCAGTTGGACAGAGACGAACACCGGGGAGCTGTTTTTT
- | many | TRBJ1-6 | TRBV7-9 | CASSSHDLRGFNSPLHF | TGTGCCAGCAGCTCGCATGACCTCAGGGGTTTTAATTCACCCCTCCACTTT